A selection of T cell receptor beta chains follows, all from one sample in a study of T cells after yellow fever vaccination. TCRdb re-analysed the 5' RACE reads in MiXCR, keeping a single row per CDR3 protein. The profile covers approximately 550,000 distinct CDR3 sequences, with under 25% appearing a single time and approximately 15% taken by the ten largest. Sequencing was performed on PBMCs, taken 15 days after the yellow fever booster vaccination. The receptors come from a man aged 25-45 years who received the YFV17D yellow fever vaccine. The CDR3 runs from the conserved cysteine through the conserved F or W. Fields, in order: D gene, V gene, J gene, clone size, CDR3 DNA, CDR3 protein. The D gene is left open where the match is weak. For some rows the clone size is stated as once, few or many, or as a class when expanded; others skip it.

>.|TRBV5-1|TRBJ1-5|.
TGCGCCAGCAGCTTTCACTTATGGGCCGTAAGCAATCAGCCCCAGCATTTT
CASSFHLWAVSNQPQHF
>TRBD2|TRBV10-2|TRBJ2-1|few
TGCGCCAGCAGTGAGTCCCTAGCGGGCCTAAAAAATGAGCAGTTCTTC
CASSESLAGLKNEQFF
>TRBD2|TRBV29-1|TRBJ2-5|.
TGCAGCGGGGGACTAGCGGGAGGAAAAGAGACCCAGTACTTC
CSGGLAGGKETQYF
>TRBD2|TRBV12-5|TRBJ2-5|.
TGTGCTAGTGGTGCCGCGGGACTAGCGGGTTTGGAGACCCAGTACTTC
CASGAAGLAGLETQYF
>TRBD2|TRBV7-4|TRBJ2-2|.
TGTGCCAGCACCACCGGAGGGCTAGCGGGAGGAACGAACACCGGGGAGCTGTTTTTT
CASTTGGLAGGTNTGELFF
>.|TRBV2|TRBJ2-3|few
TGTGCCAGCAGGATGGCCCTTTCCACAGATACGCAGTATTTT
CASRMALSTDTQYF
>.|TRBV7-2|TRBJ2-1|.
TGTGCCAGCAGAGAAAGGGGTGGTGAGCAGTTCTTC
CASRERGGEQFF
>.|TRBV6-5|TRBJ1-4|.
TGTGCCAGCAGTTTCGAGGGCTACGGTGAAAAACTGTTTTTT
CASSFEGYGEKLFF
>TRBD2|TRBV20-1|TRBJ2-1|.
TGCAGTGGTCACGGGGGGGGCAATGAGCAGTTCTTC
CSGHGGGNEQFF
>.|TRBV7-2|TRBJ2-5|.
TGTGCCAGCAGCCCTAACTGGGGCTCCTCACCAGGGACCCAGTACTTC
CASSPNWGSSPGTQYF
>TRBD1|TRBV7-9|TRBJ1-1|few
TGTGCCAGCAGCCCCTGGACAGGGGTGAGCACTGAAGCTTTCTTT
CASSPWTGVSTEAFF
>.|TRBV12-3/TRBV12-4|TRBJ2-5|few
TGTGCCAGCAGTTTCCCGGATCGGCCGCGAGAGACCCAGTACTTC
CASSFPDRPRETQYF
>.|TRBV2|TRBJ2-3|.
TGTGCCAGCTTCGACTGGAACACAGATACGCAGTATTTT
CASFDWNTDTQYF
>.|TRBV14|TRBJ1-2|few
TGTGCCAGCAGCCAAGATTTTGGCTACGTCTATGGCTACACCTTC
CASSQDFGYVYGYTF
>.|TRBV27|TRBJ2-3|.
TGTGCCAGCAGTTTGAAAAGATTGACAGATACGCAGTATTTT
CASSLKRLTDTQYF
>.|TRBV27|TRBJ2-1|few
TGTGCCAGCAGTTACGACTGGCGCAATGAGCAGTTCTTC
CASSYDWRNEQFF
>TRBD1|TRBV15|TRBJ2-2|.
TGTGCCACCAGCAGAGGACAGGGGATACACACCGGGGAGCTGTTTTTT
CATSRGQGIHTGELFF
>TRBD2|TRBV24-1|TRBJ2-1|.
TGTGCCACCAGTGAGTCTAGCGGAAGGAATGAGCAGTTCTTC
CATSESSGRNEQFF
>TRBD2|TRBV20-1|TRBJ2-7|.
TGCAGTGCTAAACTAGCGGGGGCCGTCAAGCAGTACTTC
CSAKLAGAVKQYF
>TRBD2|TRBV14|TRBJ2-1|.
TGTGCCAGCAGCCAAGGCCTTAGGCGGGAGTATTTCAATGAGCAGTTCTTC
CASSQGLRREYFNEQFF
>.|TRBV7-2|TRBJ2-3|.
TGTGCCAGCAGCTTAACGCCAGGAACAGATACGCAGTATTTT
CASSLTPGTDTQYF
>.|TRBV12-3/TRBV12-4|TRBJ2-2|many
TGCGCCAGCAGCTTGGGGGCCGGGGAGCTGTTTTTT
CASSLGAGELFF
>TRBD2|TRBV20-1|TRBJ2-4|.
TGCAGTGCTAGTTCTAGCGGGAGCGGAAACATTCAGTACTTC
CSASSSGSGNIQYF
>.|TRBV28|TRBJ2-2|many
TGTGCCAGCAGCTTATTTACCGGGGAGCTGTTTTTT
CASSLFTGELFF
>TRBD2|TRBV3-1|TRBJ2-7|many
TGTGCCAGCAGCCAAGGACTAGCGGGAGAATACGAGCAGTACTTC
CASSQGLAGEYEQYF
>.|TRBV23-1|TRBJ1-3|.
TGCGCCAGCAGTCAATCTTCCCGAGGAAACACCATATATTTT
CASSQSSRGNTIYF
>.|TRBV9|TRBJ2-1|few
TGTGCCAGCAGCGGGCAGGGGGGTATTGAGCAGTTCTTC
CASSGQGGIEQFF
>.|TRBV6-1|TRBJ2-1|.
TGTGCCAGCAGTGAAGAGGGACATAAGTACAATGAGCAGTTCTTC
CASSEEGHKYNEQFF
>.|TRBV11-1|TRBJ2-1|.
TGTGCCAGCAGCTTACGCCCCCGACTCAGCTCAAAGTCCTTTAATGAGCAGTTCTTC
CASSLRPRLSSKSFNEQFF
>.|TRBV5-1|TRBJ2-2|few
TGCGCCAGCAGCGCTGGGCATCCGAACACCGGGGAGCTGTTTTTT
CASSAGHPNTGELFF
>TRBD2|TRBV5-4|TRBJ2-5|.
TGTGCCAGCAGCTACTGGTGGGCTAGCGGGAGTGGGGAGACCCAGTACTTC
CASSYWWASGSGETQYF
>.|TRBV20-1|TRBJ2-5|.
TGCAGTGCTAGAGATAAGGAGGGGTATCAAGAGACCCAGTACTTC
CSARDKEGYQETQYF
>TRBD2|TRBV12-3/TRBV12-4|TRBJ2-2|.
TGTGCCAGCAGTTTAGTACTAGCGGGGGCCGGGGAGCTGTTTTTT
CASSLVLAGAGELFF
>TRBD1|TRBV5-1|TRBJ2-2|many
TGCGCCAGCAGCTTGGACAGGGGGCAGGCCGGGGAGCTGTTTTTT
CASSLDRGQAGELFF
>.|TRBV7-8|TRBJ2-7|few
TGTGCCAGCAGCAAAAATGAGGCTCTGGGGCGGACAAAGTTCTACGAGCAGTACTTC
CASSKNEALGRTKFYEQYF
>TRBD2|TRBV19|TRBJ2-1|many
TGTGCCAGCAGCAGAAGCGGGAGCTCCTACAATGAGCAGTTCTTC
CASSRSGSSYNEQFF
>TRBD1|TRBV28|TRBJ2-7|few
TGTGCCAGCAGGACCGACCTTGTCGACAGGGCTTACGAGCAGTACTTC
CASRTDLVDRAYEQYF
>.|TRBV18|TRBJ2-5|few
TGTGCCAGCTCACCACAAAGTCAACAAGTCGAGACCCAGTACTTC
CASSPQSQQVETQYF
>TRBD2|TRBV29-1|TRBJ2-3|.
TGCAGCGTTGATTCTGGGGGGGGCACAGATACGCAGTATTTT
CSVDSGGGTDTQYF
>.|TRBV15|TRBJ1-4|few
TGTGCCACCAGCAGACCGACAGGATTTAACGAAAAACTGTTTTTT
CATSRPTGFNEKLFF
>.|TRBV4-3|TRBJ2-7|.
TGCGCCAGCAGCCAAGGACCCCAGGGGCCCTACGAGCAGTACTTC
CASSQGPQGPYEQYF
>TRBD2|TRBV19|TRBJ2-1|few
TGTGCCAGTAGTAGCCTAGCGGGAGTGCCCAATGAGCAGTTCTTC
CASSSLAGVPNEQFF
>TRBD2|TRBV6-5|TRBJ2-2|few
TGTGCCAGCAGTTCGAGGACTAGCGGGAGGCGGGGCGGGGAGCTGTTTTTT
CASSSRTSGRRGGELFF
>TRBD2|TRBV27|TRBJ2-7|few
TGTGCCAGCAGTTTGGGGCGAGGCGGGAGCTACGAGCAGTACTTC
CASSLGRGGSYEQYF
>TRBD2|TRBV20-1|TRBJ2-1|.
TGCAGTGCTAGAGATACCCTAACTAGCGGGAGCTACAATGAGCAGTTCTTC
CSARDTLTSGSYNEQFF
>TRBD1|TRBV10-3|TRBJ2-7|.
TGTGCCATCAGTGAGTCGGGACAGGGGCTAATCGAGCAGTACTTC
CAISESGQGLIEQYF
>.|TRBV20-1|TRBJ2-1|.
TGCAGTGCTAGTTTGGCGGGAAGGTCGTATGAGCAGTTCTTC
CSASLAGRSYEQFF
>.|TRBV7-9|TRBJ2-7|.
TGTGCCAGCAGCTCCTTGGGCGGGTTTTTCTACGAGCAGTACTTC
CASSSLGGFFYEQYF
>TRBD2|TRBV29-1|TRBJ2-1|.
TGCAGCGCCAAGGGACTAGCGAGAAACAATGAGCAGTTCTTC
CSAKGLARNNEQFF
>TRBD2|TRBV14|TRBJ2-7|few
TGTGCCAGCAGCGCCAGCGGGAGGCCCTACGAGCAGTACTTC
CASSASGRPYEQYF